Sequencing of this T cell receptor beta chain was carried out in a study of cytomegalovirus exposure and HLA in healthy donors. Whole-study findings and limits: The productive fraction for most TCR beta V segments was about 87% or about 30% in an earlier analysis. Across HLA loci, a later analysis found differing TCR association rates, with DRB1 most and HLA-C fewest. Common viral pathogens were later found to be apparently linked to several of the most significant clusters.

As concerns this clone: Its antigen is not known.

Amplification used 60 Vbeta primers and 13 Jbeta primers. In the study's own analysis: It was a later analysis that counted 79 million or so unique TCR beta chains, of which some 9.9 million were shared. Using immunoSEQ multiplex PCR, the repertoire was profiled, and TCRdb retains in-frame clones only, with some absent. V and J calls and clone size are given by that table; D and trimming were obtained from the DNA. The top ten clones hold 2.5% to 3.5% of a sample with 150,000 to 200,000 clones, about three quarters of them seen once. Germline-derived CDR1 and CDR2 are SGHDT and YYEEEE. CDR3 length: 12 amino acids. Deletions cut 4 bases from V and 0 bases from J, with 5 bases between.

The sequence was obtained from a middle-aged woman in good health and CMV-seronegative. The sequenced material came from PBMCs. The rearrangement uses TRBV5-6 and TRBJ2-7; D unclear. The CDR3, as DNA: TGTGCCAGCAGCGCCTACTCCTACGAGCAGTACTTC. This gives the protein CASSAYSYEQYF.